This T cell receptor beta chain is from a study of Ad26.COV2.S vaccination and SARS-CoV-2 variants. Study overall: Ad26.COV2.S shots went into the muscle once or twice, 56 days apart.

Study observations and caveats: Vaccinated individuals (as opposed to placebo recipients) had higher spike-specific TCR breadth. In TCR breadth and depth analyses, total T cell responses may have been underestimated.

The assay was immunoSEQ multiplex PCR, and TCRdb's table has in-frame clones only and misses some. This table has some 390,000 clones, approximately 86% appearing once. Treatment of the sample: some 20 received Ad26.COV2.S at low or high dose, single or two shots; five or six received placebo; per-sample allocation not given. Samples came from day 63 after the first vaccine or placebo injection. The shot given was an Ad26 vector that makes Wuhan-strain SARS-CoV-2 spike. About this clone: The antigen is not known.

The CDR3 is made up of 17 amino acids. The ends lost 3 bases at V and 2 bases at J; junction bases unmatched: 11. Per germline, CDR1 MNHEY and CDR2 SMNVEV (reference sequence). This specimen consisted of peripheral blood, obtained in a trial of Ad26.COV2.S vaccine versus placebo. This TCR came from a person between 18 and 60 years old who received the Ad26.COV2.S COVID-19 vaccine or a placebo. The J gene is TRBJ2-5, the V gene TRBV27; 8 bases align to TRBD2. The CDR3 coding sequence is TGTGCCAGCAGTTTTATGTTCGTAGCGGGGATTCAAGAGACCCAGTACTTC. Translating it yields CASSFMFVAGIQETQYF.